This TCR beta chain was obtained from a study of regulatory T cells in long-lasting Graves disease. General observations from the study: Persistent disease was characterized by preferential usage of TRBV28, TRBJ1-2 and TRBJ2-5. Persistent patients shared more public clonotypes (roughly 2,800) than new patients (more than 900).

This clonotype was seen repeatedly, ten times or more. The antigen is undetermined. The CDR3 runs to 14 residues. Looked up from germline, CDR1 is MDHEN and CDR2 is SYDVKM. J was trimmed by 8 bases and V by 8 bases; bases with no gene match: 7. Both iRepertoire HTBI primers and Arm-PCR of CDR3 regions were used to build the TCR beta libraries. TCRdb used MiXCR to reprocess the multiplex PCR reads, holding one entry per CDR3 protein. The sample holds 550,000 or so distinct CDR3 sequences, 9.5% to 15% seen once. As to time point: newly diagnosed GD, antithyroid drugs for less than 3 months. RNA extracted from PBMCs served as the sequencing template. These data also featured in a second study, about T cells in Graves' hyperthyroidism and ophthalmopathy.

This clonotype was obtained from a woman under 40 with Graves disease. The chain uses TRBV28 and TRBJ2-1; TRBD2 agrees at 12 bases. The source was peripheral blood mononuclear cells (PBMCs), collected at new diagnosis, from a patient treated with antithyroid drugs. CDR3 DNA: TGTGCCAGCCAGACTAGCGGGAGTATCGATGAGCAGTTCTTC. Translating gives CASQTSGSIDEQFF.